The 6 T cell receptor beta chains given below trace back to one sample, sequenced in a study of a mutant IDH1 vaccine in newly diagnosed glioma. This sample's time point: week 23, last vaccination. With topical imiquimod, each dose of the vaccine consisted of 300 ug of mutant IDH1 20-mer peptide. Generated by immunoSEQ multiplex PCR, the TCRdb table keeps only in-frame clones and is missing some. The data show 30,000 to 40,000 clones, roughly 81% seen once. Their antigens are not known. The material was PBMCs, obtained from a glioma patient whose treatment included an IDH1 peptide vaccine. These receptors came from a man between 40 and 49 years old with glioma.

This chain links TRBV12-5 with TRBJ1-2; tentative D call: TRBD1 (6 bases). CDR3 length: 17 residues. Germline V gene data show CDR1 as LGHNT and CDR2 as FRNRAP. V was pared by 0 bases and J by 6 bases, with 20 bases between. The CDR3 loop is CASGLVPGTSKLDGYTF. The CDR3 DNA sequence: TGTGCTAGTGGTTTGGTACCCGGGACATCTAAATTAGATGGCTACACCTTC.

The chain combines TRBV6-1 with TRBJ2-7; the D gene could be TRBD1 or TRBD2 (6 bases each). The V end lost 6 bases, the J end lost 2 bases, and 11 bases lay between the germline ends. Germline CDR1 MNHNS, CDR2 SASEGT. This CDR3 has 13 residues. The CDR3: CASRRGEAYEQYF. CDR3 in DNA: TGTGCCAGCAGAAGGGGGGAGGCCTACGAGCAGTACTTC.

The sample holds one count of this clone. The chain carries TRBV7-2 and TRBJ2-1; 8 nucleotides align to TRBD1. Germline V gives CDR1 SGHTA, CDR2 FQGNSA. The CDR3 consists of 14 residues. V lost 4 bases, J lost 7 bases, and 6 bases stayed unmatched. CDR3 DNA: TGTGCCAGCAGCTACCGGACAGGGAAGAATGAGCAGTTCTTC. This encodes CASSYRTGKNEQFF.

The rearrangement links TRBV6-5 to TRBJ1-2; D unresolved. The germline V gene encodes CDR1 MNHEY and CDR2 SVGAGI. With 5 bases removed from V and 4 bases from J, the gap between germline ends came to 14 bases. CDR3 size: 14 residues. The CDR3 here is CASSLLKSRYGYTF. In DNA form, the CDR3 reads TGTGCCAGCAGTCTATTGAAAAGCCGCTATGGCTACACCTTC.

The DNA of the CDR3 is TGTGCCAGCTCCGGGCCACTATTCTCTGGGGCCAACGTCCTGACTTTC. This encodes CASSGPLFSGANVLTF. The V and J genes are TRBV28 and TRBJ2-6; D is unresolved. Germline V lookup: CDR1 MDHEN, CDR2 SYDVKM. V was trimmed by 8 bases and J by 0 bases, leaving 14 bases between them. The length of the CDR3 is 16 residues.

As concerns this clone: This CDR3 is also generated by other DNA sequences in the sample. The chain combines TRBV9 with TRBJ1-1; TRBD1 might be the D (6 bases). V was clipped by 3 bases and J by 1 base, with 13 bases between them. Germline V gene lookup returns CDR1 SGDLS and CDR2 YYNGEE. The CDR3 is 15 amino acids. In DNA, the CDR3 is TGTGCCAGCAGCGCCGGGACATTGGGGAACACTGAAGCTTTCTTT. Translating it yields CASSAGTLGNTEAFF.